This record concerns one T cell receptor (beta chain) sequence. Method: immunoSEQ multiplex PCR; TCRdb's copy keeps in-frame clones and lacks some. Found here are roughly 250,000 clones, roughly 89% of them singletons; the top ten hold just under 9%. This sample stems from a study of blood T cell repertoires in COVID-19. V shed 5 bases and J shed 10 bases, with 18 bases lying between them. The CDR3 length is 15 residues. Germline V gives CDR1 SGHAT, CDR2 FQNNGV. The source is a middle-aged man who had recovered from COVID-19. The sequenced material came from PBMCs or T cells enriched from blood (not recorded which). The chain has TRBV11-2 and TRBJ1-6; weak D call: TRBD1 (6 bases). The CDR3 region has the DNA TGTGCCAGCAGCCTGGCCATTACAGGGAACTCACCCCTCCACTTT. It is translated as CASSLAITGNSPLHF.